This T cell receptor beta chain was identified during a study of T-cell reconstitution after alpha-beta-depleted transplantation in children. Study observations and caveats: Several hundred rapidly expanded clones from non-depleted graft cells reportedly supplied alpha-beta T cells about two months post-transplant. Diversity and T-cell counts at one year after transplant derived mostly from new T cells. Where some patients showed high TCRbeta diversity at day 60, it came from recipient T cells and thymic progenitors that had survived.

This clonotype has at least ten counts. Its antigen is currently unknown. Molecular barcoding with unique molecular identifiers was used for the TCRbeta library. One entry per CDR3 protein results from TCRdb running MiXCR on the PCR reads. The sample carries around 440,000 distinct CDR3 sequences, about 11% recorded once. V lost 10 bases and J 5 bases, leaving 14 bases between the germline ends. The CDR3 is 13 residues long. This TCR was recovered from a child aged 2 to 15 with inherited bone marrow failure, due to receive a stem cell transplant. The V call is TRBV12-3 or TRBV12-4, the J call TRBJ2-2; D may be TRBD2 (6 bases). The sample here was PBMCs, taken before TCRalphabeta/CD19-depleted stem cell transplant. The DNA for the CDR3 is TGTGCCACCACCCCCGGGGGAACCGGGGAGCTGTTTTTT. This gives the protein CATTPGGTGELFF.